This T cell receptor (beta chain) is drawn from a study of shared clonotypes between healthy human individuals. Nashville, Tennessee was home to all donors, who were Caucasian adults. Subsets obtained from CD4+ cells comprised CD45RA+ naive and CD45RA-negative memory cells. The input for sorted-subset replicate PCRs was around 210 ng DNA, tens of thousands of T cell genomes. Here immunoSEQ multiplex PCR was the method, and the copy in TCRdb shows in-frame clones only, minus some. Altogether about 730,000 clones are present, just under 75% being singletons, with the ten largest covering under 2%. Details on this clone: At the DNA level, this CDR3 is encoded by other sequences in the same sample as well.

Germline CDR1 LNHDA, CDR2 SQIVND (reference sequence). This CDR3 region has 14 residues. V shed 3 bases and J shed 4 bases, with 12 bases lying between them. The sequencing input was memory CD4+ T cells sorted from blood. Subset specified: CD45RA-negative fraction. This TCR derives from a woman aged 25 to 39 in good health. The genes are TRBV19 and TRBJ1-2, with D possibly TRBD1 on 5 matching bases. DNA of the CDR3: TGTGCCAGTAGTATTCCCACAGGCGCCTATGGCTACACCTTC. Translated: CASSIPTGAYGYTF. Combining the CDR3 with reference TRBV19 and TRBJ1-2 gives the whole variable domain DGGITQSPKYLFRKEGQNVTLSCEQNLNHDAMYWYRQDPGQGLRLIYYSQIVNDFQKGDIAEGYSVSREKKESFPLTVTSAQKNPTAFYLCASSIPTGAYGYTFGSGTRLTVV.